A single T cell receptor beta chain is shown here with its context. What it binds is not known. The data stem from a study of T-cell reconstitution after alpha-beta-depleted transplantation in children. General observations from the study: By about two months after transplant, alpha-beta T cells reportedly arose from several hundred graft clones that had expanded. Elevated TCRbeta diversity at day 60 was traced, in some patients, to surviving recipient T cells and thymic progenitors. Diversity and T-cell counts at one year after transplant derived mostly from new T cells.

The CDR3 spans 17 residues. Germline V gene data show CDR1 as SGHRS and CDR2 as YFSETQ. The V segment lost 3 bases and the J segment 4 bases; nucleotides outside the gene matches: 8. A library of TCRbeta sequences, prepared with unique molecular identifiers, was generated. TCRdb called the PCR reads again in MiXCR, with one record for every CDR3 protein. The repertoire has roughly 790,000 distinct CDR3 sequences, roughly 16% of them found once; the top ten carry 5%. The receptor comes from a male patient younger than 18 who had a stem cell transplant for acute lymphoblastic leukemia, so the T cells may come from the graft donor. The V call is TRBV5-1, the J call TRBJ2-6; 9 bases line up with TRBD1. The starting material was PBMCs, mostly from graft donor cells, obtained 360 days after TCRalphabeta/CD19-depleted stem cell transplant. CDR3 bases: TGCGCCAGCAGCTCGGGACAGGGACAGTTCGGGGCCAACGTCCTGACTTTC. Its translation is CASSSGQGQFGANVLTF. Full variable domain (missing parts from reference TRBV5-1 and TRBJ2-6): KAGVTQTPRYLIKTRGQQVTLSCSPISGHRSVSWYQQTPGQGLQFLFEYFSETQRNKGNFPGRFSGRQFSNSRSEMNVSTLELGDSALYLCASSSGQGQFGANVLTFGAGSRLTVL.